This T cell receptor (beta chain) comes out of a study of healthy donors' naive CD4 and CD8 T cells. V trimming: 2 bases; J trimming: 2 bases; junction bases outside the gene matches: 15. Germline loops: CDR1 SGHVS, CDR2 FQNEAQ. The CDR3 has 19 amino acids. Each TCR library used around 0.5 ug of total RNA and a linear amplification protocol. TCRdb ran MiXCR on the reads and lists one entry per CDR3 protein. The repertoire holds some 190,000 distinct CDR3 sequences, about 70% seen once, with roughly 2.4% in the top ten. The sample taken for sequencing was naive CD4+ and CD8+ T cells sorted from blood, pooled from several donors. The sequence was collected from a pool of human donors in good health; the sample pools cells from several healthy donors. The V and J genes are TRBV7-8 and TRBJ2-5, with 9 bases lining up with TRBD2. The CDR3 spells CASSLSGNRGAGGQETQYF. CDR3 nucleotides: TGTGCCAGCAGCTTAAGTGGGAACCGGGGCGCGGGAGGGCAAGAGACCCAGTACTTC.